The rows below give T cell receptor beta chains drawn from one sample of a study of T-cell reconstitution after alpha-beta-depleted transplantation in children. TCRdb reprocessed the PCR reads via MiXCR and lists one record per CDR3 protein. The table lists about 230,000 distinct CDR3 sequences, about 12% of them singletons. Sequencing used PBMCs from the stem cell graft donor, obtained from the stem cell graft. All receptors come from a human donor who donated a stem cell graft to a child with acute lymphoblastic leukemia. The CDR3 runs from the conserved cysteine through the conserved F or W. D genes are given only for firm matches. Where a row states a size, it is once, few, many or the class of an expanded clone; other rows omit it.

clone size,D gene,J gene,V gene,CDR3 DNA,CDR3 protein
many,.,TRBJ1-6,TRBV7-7,TGTGCCAGCAGCTCCCCTATCCCGGCCGGGGGATCCTATAATTCACCCCTCCACTTT,CASSSPIPAGGSYNSPLHF
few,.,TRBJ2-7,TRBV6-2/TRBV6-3,TGTGCCAGCAGTTCCGGGACACGTATAGCCTACGAGCAGTACTTC,CASSSGTRIAYEQYF
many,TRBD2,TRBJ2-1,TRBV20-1,TGCAGTGCTAGAGATCTAGCGGTAGCGAGCTCCTACAATGAGCAGTTCTTC,CSARDLAVASSYNEQFF
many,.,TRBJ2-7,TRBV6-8,TGTGCCAGGACCCCTCGGGGGGCAGACTCCTACGAGCAGTACTTC,CARTPRGADSYEQYF
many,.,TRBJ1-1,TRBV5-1,TGCGCCAGCAGCTCTACAGGTGAAGCTTTCTTT,CASSSTGEAFF
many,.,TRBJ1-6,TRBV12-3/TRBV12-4,TGTGCCAGCACCCTGAGGTCAGCTTCACCCCTCCACTTT,CASTLRSASPLHF
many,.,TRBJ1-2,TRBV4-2,TGTGCCAGCAGCCAACCCGGGACGGTTAACTATGGCTACACCTTC,CASSQPGTVNYGYTF
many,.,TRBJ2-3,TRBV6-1,TGTGCCAGCAGTGAATCAGGGGCGCCGACAGATACGCAGTATTTT,CASSESGAPTDTQYF
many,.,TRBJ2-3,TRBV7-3,TGTGCCAGCAGCTCCCAGACTTCAGATACGCAGTATTTT,CASSSQTSDTQYF
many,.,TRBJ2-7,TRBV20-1,TGCAGTGCTAGCCCCGGGATAGGCGAGCAGTACTTC,CSASPGIGEQYF
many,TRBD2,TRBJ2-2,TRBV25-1,TGTGCCAGCAGTGACGGGATCGGGGGGAGGTACACCGGGGAGCTGTTTTTT,CASSDGIGGRYTGELFF
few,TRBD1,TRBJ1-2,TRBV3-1,TGTGCCAGCAGCCGGGCTCCGACAGGGGGTGGCTACACCTTC,CASSRAPTGGGYTF
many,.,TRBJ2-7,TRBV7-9,TGTGCCAGCAGCCCAGTCCAGGGGCCCTACGAGCAGTACTTC,CASSPVQGPYEQYF
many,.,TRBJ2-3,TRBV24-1,TGTGCCACCAGTGATCCCAGCAAGGATACGCAGTATTTT,CATSDPSKDTQYF
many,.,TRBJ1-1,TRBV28,TGTGCCAGCAGTACCGCGCCCAGGAACACTGAAGCTTTCTTT,CASSTAPRNTEAFF
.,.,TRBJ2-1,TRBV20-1,TGCAGTCCCATAGAACCCGAGGGTAGCTCCTACAATGAGCAGTTCTTC,CSPIEPEGSSYNEQFF